This TCR beta chain was documented in a study of blood T cells in healthy people across ages. General study findings and limits: A strong correlation was seen between TCR beta diversity and naive T cell percentage.

Next came a second PCR, run for about 6 to 12 cycles, which used a sample-barcoded 5' primer along with a J-beta primer mix. TCRdb fed the 5' RACE reads into MiXCR, producing one record per CDR3 protein. The data contain about 1.4 million distinct CDR3 sequences, around 59% of them singletons. Points on this clonotype: What it recognizes is unknown.

The sequenced material came from blood. The TCR was taken from a man between 18 and 35 years old in good health.

The CDR3 loop reads CASSGQPSTGELFF. CDR3 bases: TGTGCCAGCAGTGGGCAGCCTTCAACCGGGGAGCTGTTTTTT. The V gene is TRBV2, the J gene TRBJ2-2; D gene uncertain. The V gene's germline CDR1 is SNHLY and CDR2 FYNNEI. The CDR3 extends over 14 amino acids. V was pared by 4 bases and J by 5 bases, with 11 bases between.